This entry concerns a single T cell receptor (beta chain). This record belongs to a study of OX40 agonist ivuxolimab in advanced cancers. Overall study: Among those enrolled, mean age was 60 years (range roughly 23 to 79) and over 70% were male.

CDR1 and CDR2 from the germline V gene are SNHLY and FYNNEI. V shed 6 bases and J 8 bases; nucleotides not matched to a gene: 7. The CDR3 length is 13 residues. Produced via immunoSEQ multiplex PCR; TCRdb's table is partial and in-frame only. The sample has about 98,000 clones; 87% are singletons. Collection of blood occurred at baseline, at cycle 4 day 1, and at cycle 7 day 1. The sequencing here drew on CD4+ or CD8+ T cells sorted from blood, taken in a trial of the OX40 agonist ivuxolimab. The sequence was collected from an adult with an advanced solid tumor such as melanoma, head and neck, liver or kidney cancer. The rearrangement uses TRBV2 and TRBJ1-2, with TRBD1 matching 9 bases. DNA of the CDR3: TGTGCCAGCAGGCGGGACAGGGAATACGGCTACACCTTC. It encodes CASRRDREYGYTF.